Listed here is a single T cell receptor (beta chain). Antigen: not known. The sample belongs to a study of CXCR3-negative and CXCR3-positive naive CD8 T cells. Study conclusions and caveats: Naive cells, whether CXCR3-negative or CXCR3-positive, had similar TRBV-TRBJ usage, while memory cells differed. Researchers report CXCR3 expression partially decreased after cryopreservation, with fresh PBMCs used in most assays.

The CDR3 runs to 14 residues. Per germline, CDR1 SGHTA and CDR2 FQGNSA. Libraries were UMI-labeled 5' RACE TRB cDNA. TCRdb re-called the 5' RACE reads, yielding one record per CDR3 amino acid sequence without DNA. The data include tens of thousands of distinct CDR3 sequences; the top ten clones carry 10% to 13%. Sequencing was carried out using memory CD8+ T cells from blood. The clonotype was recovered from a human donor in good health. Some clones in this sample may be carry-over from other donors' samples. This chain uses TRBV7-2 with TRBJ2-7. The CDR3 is CASSLAGTSYEQYF. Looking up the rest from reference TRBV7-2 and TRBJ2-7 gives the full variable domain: GAGVSQSPSNKVTEKGKDVELRCDPISGHTALYWYRQSLGQGLEFLIYFQGNSAPDKSGLPSDRFSAERTGGSVSTLTIQRTQQEDSAVYLCASSLAGTSYEQYFGPGTRLTVT.